What follows is one TCR beta chain and its context. This clonotype was recorded many times. The specificity of this receptor is unknown. Base qualities are not provided; no much larger clone lies one nucleotide away. This sample was included in a study of Graves' ophthalmopathy and Graves' hyperthyroidism (dated by TCRdb to between 2017 and 2018). In the study overall: Peripheral blood was collected at initial diagnosis, before any treatment. Once sampling was done, hyperthyroidism patients were given methimazole at a starting dose of 30 mg daily, while ophthalmopathy patients were given high-dose intravenous methylprednisolone. In total, around 140 blood samples were TCR-sequenced: approximately 42 ophthalmopathy, 75 hyperthyroidism and approximately 17 hyperthyroidism-to-ophthalmopathy patients. An independent validation cohort comprised roughly 20 hyperthyroidism patients and around 16 patients who later progressed from hyperthyroidism to ophthalmopathy. To tell Graves' ophthalmopathy apart from Graves' hyperthyroidism, and to predict which patients would progress to ophthalmopathy, the study relied on TCR beta repertoire signatures. T-cell repertoires of thyroid tissue and blood were compared in six hyperthyroidism patients. A discovery set of about a hundred patients (43 ophthalmopathy, approximately 58 stable hyperthyroidism) was enrolled to explore V-J signatures distinguishing ophthalmopathy from hyperthyroidism.

V loses 4 bases, J loses 4 bases, and the germline ends lie 17 bases apart. CDR1 and CDR2, per the germline V gene, are MNHNS and SASEGT. Measured from the cysteine to the phenylalanine, the CDR3 is 17 residues long. Here the CDR3 DNA is all that survives: 51 bases in frame from base 1. Overall results and qualifications from the work: Sample size was not statistically predetermined, and group allocation was not concealed from the investigators. In validation, the model predicted ophthalmopathy progression with nearly 71% sensitivity and roughly 72% specificity; 12 predicted patients were CT-confirmed with GO in a median of around 6.5 months. Most of the expanded thyroid clonotypes with a frequency above 0.001 were also detected in blood, and it was suggested that the thyroid immune response may be reflected by blood repertoires. The 13-signature model separated ophthalmopathy from stable hyperthyroidism with 85% to 90% sensitivity and almost 84% specificity in cross-validation, and 80%/75% in the test set.

Ophthalmopathy patients were characterized by moderately to severely active disease, a Clinical Activity Score of at least 3, a NOSPECS grade of at least 4, and a disease duration under 3 months. Patients were excluded if they had other autoimmune diseases, uncontrolled infections, pregnancy or lactation. Diagnosis was based on clinical symptoms, serum thyroxine, TRAb, thyroid ultrasound and orbital computed tomography. PBMCs were isolated from 8 to 10 ml of fresh peripheral blood by Ficoll-Paque density gradient centrifugation. Total RNA was extracted using Trizol reagent, and RNA quality was checked on an Agilent 2100 Bioanalyzer. For repertoire sequencing, TCR beta CDR3 regions were amplified from RNA transcripts. The first round of RT-PCR was done with HTBI primers and the Qiagen OneStep RT-PCR kit, and was followed by a second round of multiplex PCR, then size selection and purification. Libraries were sequenced on an Illumina HiSeq2000 using paired-end 100 bp reads. Processing in the source paper ran as follows. SOAPnuke was used to process the reads, removing any read that contained adapters or uncalled bases, had a mean Phred below 15, or lacked an exact match to the constant primer or identifier. High-quality paired reads were merged with COPE v1.2.5. Clonotypes were defined as unique nucleotide sequences and were aligned to IMGT TRB V, D and J references using MiTCR v1.1. Only V-J combinations with frequency above 0.0001 were analysed, covering approximately 99% of repertoires. A TCR clonal expansion and chaos score per V-J combination was defined as the ratio of F50 clonal expansion to chaos observed in the TCRdist matrix. Welch's t-statistics and random forest were used to reduce the features to about 14 V-J combinations, which were then used as input to a naive Bayes classifier. Thyroid-blood repertoire similarity was quantified with the Morisita-Horn index. TCRdb reanalyzed the raw reads on its own, using fastp at Q25 for trimming and MiXCR for clone calling, and kept in-frame beta chains. Duplicate CDR3 protein sequences are folded into a single record with the most common DNA and genes. Here the V and J calls rest on TCRdb's processing, not on the authors' analysis. The sample has under 400,000 distinct CDR3 sequences on record, roughly 17% of them singletons. Of the sample, approximately 13% falls within the top ten clones.

What was sequenced was peripheral blood. The chain was built from TRBV6-1 and TRBJ2-6; a confident D gene designation cannot be given. The clonotype comes from an adult man with Graves' ophthalmopathy. The nucleotides are TGTGCCAGCAGTGGCGGATTGTGGGGTGGCGGGGCCAACGTCCTGACTTTC. Its protein reads: CASSGGLWGGGANVLTF.